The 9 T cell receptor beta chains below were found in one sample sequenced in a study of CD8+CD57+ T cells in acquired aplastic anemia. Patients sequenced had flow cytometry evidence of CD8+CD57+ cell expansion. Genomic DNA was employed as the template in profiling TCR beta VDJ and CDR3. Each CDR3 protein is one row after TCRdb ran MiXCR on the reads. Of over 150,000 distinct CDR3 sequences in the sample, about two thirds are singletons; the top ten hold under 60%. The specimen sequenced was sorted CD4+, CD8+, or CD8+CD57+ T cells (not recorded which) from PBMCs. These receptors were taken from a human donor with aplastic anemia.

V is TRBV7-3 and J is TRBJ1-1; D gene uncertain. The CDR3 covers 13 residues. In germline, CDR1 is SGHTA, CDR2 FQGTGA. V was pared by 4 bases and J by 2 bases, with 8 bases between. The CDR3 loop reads CASSSMPNTEAFF. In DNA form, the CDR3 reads TGTGCCAGCAGCTCCATGCCTAACACTGAAGCTTTCTTT.

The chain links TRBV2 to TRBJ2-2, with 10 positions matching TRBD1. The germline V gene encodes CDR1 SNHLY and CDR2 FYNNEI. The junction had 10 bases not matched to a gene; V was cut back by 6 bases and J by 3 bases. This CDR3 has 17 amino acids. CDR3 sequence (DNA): TGTGCCAGCAGCGGCCGATACGGACAGGGGGACACCGGGGAGCTGTTTTTT. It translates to CASSGRYGQGDTGELFF.

CDR3 coding DNA: TGTGCCACCAGTGCCTGGGACAGGTACTACGAGCAGTACTTC. Encoded protein: CATSAWDRYYEQYF. The rearrangement uses TRBV24-1 and TRBJ2-7; TRBD1 matches at 8 bases. Looked up from germline, CDR1 is KGHDR and CDR2 is SFDVKD. V was pared by 5 bases and J by 3 bases, with 5 bases of the junction left unmatched. The CDR3 contains 14 residues.

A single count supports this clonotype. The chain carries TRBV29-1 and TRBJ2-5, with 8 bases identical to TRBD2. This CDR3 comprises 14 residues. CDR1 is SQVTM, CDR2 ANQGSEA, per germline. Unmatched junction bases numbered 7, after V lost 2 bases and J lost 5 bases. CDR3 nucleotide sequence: TGCAGCGTTGAAACTAGCGGAAAGGCGGAGACCCAGTACTTC. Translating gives CSVETSGKAETQYF.

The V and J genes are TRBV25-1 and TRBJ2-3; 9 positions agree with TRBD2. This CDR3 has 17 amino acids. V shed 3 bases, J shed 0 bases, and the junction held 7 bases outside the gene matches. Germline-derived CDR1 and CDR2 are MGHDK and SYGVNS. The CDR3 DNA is TGTGCCAGCAGTGATCCAAGCGGGAGGCCCAGCACAGATACGCAGTATTTT. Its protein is CASSDPSGRPSTDTQYF.

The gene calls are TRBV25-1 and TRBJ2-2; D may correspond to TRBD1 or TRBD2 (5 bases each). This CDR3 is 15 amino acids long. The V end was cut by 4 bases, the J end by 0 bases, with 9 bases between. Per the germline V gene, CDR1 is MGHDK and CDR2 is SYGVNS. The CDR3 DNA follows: TGTGCCAGCAGTGTTGGGACGGCGAACACCGGGGAGCTGTTTTTT. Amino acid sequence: CASSVGTANTGELFF.

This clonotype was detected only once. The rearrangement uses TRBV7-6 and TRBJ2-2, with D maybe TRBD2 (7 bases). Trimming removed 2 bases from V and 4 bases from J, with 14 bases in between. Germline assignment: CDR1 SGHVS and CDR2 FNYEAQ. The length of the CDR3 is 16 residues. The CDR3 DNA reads TGTGCCAGCAGCTTATCGATCGGGGGGCTCACCGGGGAGCTGTTTTTT. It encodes CASSLSIGGLTGELFF. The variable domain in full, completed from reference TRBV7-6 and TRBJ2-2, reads GAGVSQSPRYKVTKRGQDVALRCDPISGHVSLYWYRQALGQGPEFLTYFNYEAQQDKSGLPNDRFSAERPEGSISTLTIQRTEQRDSAMYRCASSLSIGGLTGELFFGEGSRLTVL.

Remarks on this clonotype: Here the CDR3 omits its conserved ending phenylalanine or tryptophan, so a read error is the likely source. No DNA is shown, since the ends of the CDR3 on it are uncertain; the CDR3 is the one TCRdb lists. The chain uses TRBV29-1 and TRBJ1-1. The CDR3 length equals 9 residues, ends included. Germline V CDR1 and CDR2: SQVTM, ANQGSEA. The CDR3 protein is CRPERREGN.

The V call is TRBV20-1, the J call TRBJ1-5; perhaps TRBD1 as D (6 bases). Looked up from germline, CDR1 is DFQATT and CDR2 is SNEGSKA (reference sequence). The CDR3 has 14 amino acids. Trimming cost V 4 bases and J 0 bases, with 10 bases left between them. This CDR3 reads CSAKGQNSNQPQHF. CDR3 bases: TGCAGTGCTAAGGGACAAAATAGCAATCAGCCCCAGCATTTT.